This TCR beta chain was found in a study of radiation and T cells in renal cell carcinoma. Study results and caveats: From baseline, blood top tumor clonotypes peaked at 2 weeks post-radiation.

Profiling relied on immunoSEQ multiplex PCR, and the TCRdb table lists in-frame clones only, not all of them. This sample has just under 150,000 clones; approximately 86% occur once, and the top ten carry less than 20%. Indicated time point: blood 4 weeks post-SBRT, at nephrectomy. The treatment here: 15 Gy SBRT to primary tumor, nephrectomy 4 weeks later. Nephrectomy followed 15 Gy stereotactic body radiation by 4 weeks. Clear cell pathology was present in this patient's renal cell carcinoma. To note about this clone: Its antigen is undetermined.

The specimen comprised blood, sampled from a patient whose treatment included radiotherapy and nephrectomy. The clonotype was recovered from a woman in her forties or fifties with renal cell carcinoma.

The DNA for the CDR3 is TGCAGCGTTCCCGCTGCAGGACAAGAGACCCAGTACTTC. Protein product: CSVPAAGQETQYF. This rearrangement joins TRBV29-1 to TRBJ2-5, with no clear D. Between the trimmed V and J ends, which lost 5 bases and 2 bases, there was a span of 12 bases. The CDR3 contains 13 residues. Germline V gives CDR1 SQVTM, CDR2 ANQGSEA.